Following are 28 T cell receptor beta chains from one sample sequenced in a study of blood T cells in healthy people across ages. Primers used in a second PCR of roughly 6 to 12 cycles were a sample-barcoded 5' primer and a J-beta primer mix. TCRdb used MiXCR to reprocess the 5' RACE reads, holding one entry per CDR3 protein. The repertoire consists of fewer than 900,000 distinct CDR3 sequences, with roughly 45% occurring once and the leading ten covering less than 25%. What was sequenced was blood. Receptors were obtained from a woman aged 55-70 years in good health.

This chain links TRBV4-2 with TRBJ2-1; perhaps D is TRBD1 or TRBD2 (5 bases each). The J call may be incorrect, as the DNA end agrees better with TRBJ2-7. CDR3 size: 16 residues. The germline V gene has CDR1 LGHNA and CDR2 YNFKEQ. The CDR3 nucleotides read TGTGCCAGCAGCCAAGAGCTACAGGAGGCCTACAATGAGCAGTACTTC. This codes for CASSQELQEAYNEQYF.

The V and J genes are TRBV5-1 and TRBJ2-3, with D possibly matching TRBD2 (5 bases). V lost 2 bases and J 6 bases, leaving 13 bases between the germline ends. CDR3 length: 14 residues. Germline assignment: CDR1 SGHRS and CDR2 YFSETQ. The CDR3 is CASSLSREMDTQYF. As DNA, the CDR3 is TGCGCCAGCAGCTTATCCCGGGAAATGGATACGCAGTATTTT.

This chain joins TRBV24-1 and TRBJ2-6, with TRBD1 matching 10 bases. Germline lookup yields CDR1 KGHDR and CDR2 SFDVKD. The junction had 9 bases not matched to a gene; V was cut back by 4 bases and J by 1 base. There are 19 residues in the CDR3. CDR3 DNA: TGTGCCACCAGTGACTCTCCGGGACAGGGGAGGTCTGGGGCCAACGTCCTGACTTTC. Encoded protein: CATSDSPGQGRSGANVLTF.

This clonotype was seen only a few times. The CDR3 DNA sequence: TGTGCCAGCTCACCGACAGGGAGCCAAGAGACCCAGTACTTC. Amino acids: CASSPTGSQETQYF. This chain connects TRBV18 to TRBJ2-5; the match to TRBD1 covers 7 bases. This CDR3 contains 14 residues. CDR1 and CDR2 from the germline V gene are KGHSH and LQKENI. The J segment lost 1 base and the V segment lost 3 bases, leaving 2 bases of the junction unmatched.

This clonotype was seen a handful of times. The V gene is TRBV28, the J gene TRBJ2-1; D might be TRBD2 (5 bases). V lost 6 bases, J lost 7 bases, and 13 bases lay in between. Germline V gene data show CDR1 as MDHEN and CDR2 as SYDVKM. This CDR3 is 13 amino acids long. In DNA form, the CDR3 reads TGTGCCAGCAGGCGGGTAGATGTAAATGAGCAGTTCTTC. Its protein is CASRRVDVNEQFF.

This chain links TRBV5-1 with TRBJ1-1, with D hard to call. This CDR3 comprises 13 residues. V was clipped by 5 bases and J by 5 bases, with 13 bases between them. CDR1 SGHRS and CDR2 YFSETQ come from the germline V gene. CDR3 nucleotides: TGCGCCAGCAGTCCCCTCGGGAGAACTGAAGCTTTCTTT. Its translation: CASSPLGRTEAFF.

This clonotype was counted a few times. The V call is TRBV12-3 or TRBV12-4, the J call TRBJ2-1; no reliable D call. Trimming took off 5 bases at V and 9 bases at J, with 11 bases between the two ends. The CDR3 is made up of 12 amino acids. The CDR3 loop is CASSEHGSEQFF. The CDR3 DNA reads TGTGCCAGCAGTGAACATGGTAGTGAGCAGTTCTTC.

This rearrangement joins TRBV9 to TRBJ2-1; D not certain. Germline V gene sequence: CDR1 SGDLS, CDR2 YYNGEE. Trimming removed 0 bases from V and 7 bases from J, with 8 bases in between. CDR3 length: 13 residues. The CDR3 spells CASSVDLLNEQFF. The CDR3 DNA follows: TGTGCCAGCAGCGTAGATCTTCTGAATGAGCAGTTCTTC.

This clonotype showed up many times. The CDR3 spells CSSPLVGNNEQFF. CDR3 in DNA: TGCAGTAGCCCACTCGTAGGGAACAATGAGCAGTTCTTC. The chain is built from TRBV29-1 and TRBJ2-1; D is ambiguous. The CDR3 runs 13 residues. CDR1 and CDR2 from the germline V gene are SQVTM and ANQGSEA.

Only a few counts were recorded for this clonotype. CDR3 nucleotide sequence: TGTGCCAGCAGTTTAGAATGGGCCTACGAGCAGTACTTC. This gives the protein CASSLEWAYEQYF. The rearrangement uses TRBV12-3 or TRBV12-4 and TRBJ2-7; D gene ambiguous. This CDR3 is 13 amino acids long. Trimming took off 1 base at V and 2 bases at J, with 6 bases between the two ends.

This CDR3 reads CASSKLAPEGDTQYF. CDR3 nucleotide sequence: TGTGCCAGCAGTAAGTTAGCCCCTGAGGGGGATACGCAGTATTTT. The J gene is TRBJ2-3, the V gene TRBV25-1; perhaps D is TRBD1 or TRBD2 (5 bases each). The CDR3 runs 15 residues. In germline, CDR1 is MGHDK, CDR2 SYGVNS. V lost 5 bases, J lost 6 bases, and 18 bases lay in between.

The chain has TRBV28 and TRBJ2-6, with 7 bases matching TRBD1. CDR1 is MDHEN and CDR2 is SYDVKM in the germline V gene. V dropped 7 bases and J dropped 0; count of bases not matched to a gene: 6. The CDR3 totals 16 residues. This chain's CDR3 is CASIRTGDSGANVLTF. The CDR3 bases are TGTGCCAGCATAAGAACAGGGGACTCTGGGGCCAACGTCCTGACTTTC.

The CDR3, as DNA: TGTGCCAGCAGTGAAATCCCGAACGAGCAGTACTTC. It is translated as CASSEIPNEQYF. J is TRBJ2-7 and V is TRBV2, with no clear D. The length of the CDR3 is 12 residues. CDR1 SNHLY and CDR2 FYNNEI come from the germline V gene. V lost 2 bases and J 5 bases, leaving 7 bases between the germline ends.

The chain has TRBV13 and TRBJ2-7; D may match TRBD1 or TRBD2 (5 bases each). The length of the CDR3 is 13 residues. Germline CDR1 and CDR2: PRHDT and FYEKMQ (reference sequence). V gave up 5 bases and J gave up 3 bases, with 11 bases separating them. For the CDR3, the DNA is TGTGCCAGCAGCCAAGGGGACCGCTACGAGCAGTACTTC. Protein: CASSQGDRYEQYF. The whole variable domain, filled in from reference TRBV13 and TRBJ2-7, reads AAGVIQSPRHLIKEKRETATLKCYPIPRHDTVYWYQQGPGQDPQFLISFYEKMQSDKGSIPDRFSAQQFSDYHSELNMSSLELGDSALYFCASSQGDRYEQYFGPGTRLTVT.

CDR3 region: CASSLQAGGRYEQYF. The CDR3, as DNA: TGTGCCAGCAGCTTACAGGCGGGGGGGAGGTACGAGCAGTACTTC. The chain employs TRBV7-2 and TRBJ2-4, with 9 bases aligning to TRBD2. Matching the DNA end better, TRBJ2-7 makes the J call doubtful. The CDR3 consists of 15 residues. CDR1 is SGHTA, CDR2 FQGNSA, per germline.

This sequence joins TRBV3-1 and TRBJ2-5; D unresolved. The better agreement between TRBJ2-7 and the DNA end casts doubt on the J call. Germline V gives CDR1 LGHDT, CDR2 YNNKEL (reference sequence). The CDR3 has 16 amino acids. The CDR3 DNA is TGTGCCAGCAGCCCACCCCAAGGGCCCAAGGTCAACGAGCAGTACTTC. Translating gives CASSPPQGPKVNEQYF.

A single count supports this clonotype. J is TRBJ1-1 and V is TRBV6-2 or TRBV6-3, with D possibly TRBD1 on 5 matching bases. The CDR3 extends over 15 amino acids. Germline V gene lookup returns CDR1 MNHEY and CDR2 SVGEGT. V dropped 5 bases and J dropped 1 base, with 14 bases sitting between them. In DNA, the CDR3 is TGTGCCAGCAGTCCCGGGGACGGATGGAACACTGAAGCTTTCTTT. It codes for CASSPGDGWNTEAFF.

The CDR3 DNA reads as TGTGCCAGCAGCTTAGTTTCTAGCGGGGGGTCCGGGGAGCTGTTTTTT. Residues: CASSLVSSGGSGELFF. This chain uses TRBV7-2 with TRBJ2-2, with 11 positions matching TRBD2. Germline V gene sequence: CDR1 SGHTA, CDR2 FQGNSA. V shed 1 base and J 6 bases; nucleotides not matched to a gene: 4. This CDR3 spans 16 amino acids.

This clonotype has at least ten counts. The junction shows a germline mismatch at one end, possibly a read error. V usage is TRBV2 and J usage is TRBJ2-4; D gene unclear. Germline V gives CDR1 SNHLY, CDR2 FYNNEI. CDR3 size: 14 residues. The CDR3 region has the DNA TGTGCCAGCCGTGATCCCTTAACCAAAAACATTCAGTACTTC. This gives the protein CASRDPLTKNIQYF.

The chain uses TRBV21-1 and TRBJ2-7; the D call of TRBD1 is as the table states it, not checked on the DNA. TRBV21-1 is given as a pseudogene. The CDR3 runs to 11 residues. The CDR3 reads CASPNERGQYF. In DNA, the CDR3 is TGTGCCAGCCCAAACGAGAGGGGGCAGTACTTC.

This clonotype showed up just a few times. The J gene is TRBJ2-1, the V gene TRBV3-1, with 11 positions matching TRBD2. V dropped 0 bases and J dropped 6; count of bases not matched to a gene: 10. Germline CDR1 is LGHDT and CDR2 is YNNKEL (reference sequence). CDR3 length equals 18 residues. CDR3 DNA sequence: TGTGCCAGCAGCCAAGAGGTTCGACTAGCGGGGAGGGTCAATGAGCAGTTCTTC. As protein: CASSQEVRLAGRVNEQFF.

The chain carries TRBV10-3 and TRBJ1-1, with D possibly TRBD1 on 6 matching bases. The V gene lost 3 bases and the J gene lost 4 bases, with 9 bases spanning the gap. This CDR3 region has 13 residues. The germline V gene encodes CDR1 ENHRY and CDR2 SYGVKD. Here the CDR3 reads CAISDSRGTEAFF. In DNA form, the CDR3 reads TGTGCCATCAGTGACTCCAGGGGCACTGAAGCTTTCTTT.

V usage is TRBV2 and J usage is TRBJ2-2; D uncertain. V was trimmed by 3 bases and J by 4 bases, leaving 12 bases between them. CDR1 SNHLY and CDR2 FYNNEI come from the germline V gene. The CDR3 is 15 amino acids. CDR3 residues: CASSERRLITGELFF. For the CDR3, the DNA is TGTGCCAGCAGTGAGAGGAGACTCATCACCGGGGAGCTGTTTTTT.

This chain uses TRBV6-2 or TRBV6-3 with TRBJ2-3; 11 bases align to TRBD2. CDR1 MNHEY and CDR2 SVGEGT come from the germline V gene. CDR3 length: 15 amino acids. Losses at the gene ends were 7 bases for V and 1 base for J; bases not matched to a gene: 4. The CDR3 DNA sequence: TGTGCCAGCACTCTACTAGCGGGAGGCACAGATACGCAGTATTTT. Its protein product is CASTLLAGGTDTQYF.

V is TRBV20-1 and J is TRBJ2-1; the match to TRBD2 covers 10 bases. This CDR3 is built from 17 residues. CDR1 and CDR2 from the germline V gene are DFQATT and SNEGSKA (reference sequence). With V trimmed by 1 base and J by 4 bases, 10 bases remained unmatched. CDR3: CSARGVGTSDQYNEQFF. CDR3 coding DNA: TGCAGTGCTAGAGGCGTGGGGACTAGCGACCAATACAATGAGCAGTTCTTC.

V is TRBV12-3 or TRBV12-4 and J is TRBJ2-7, with D tentatively TRBD1 or TRBD2 (6 bases each). The CDR3 totals 14 residues. V was clipped by 0 bases and J by 7 bases, with 13 bases between them. The DNA for the CDR3 is TGTGCCAGCAGTTTAGCGGGGGGCTACAATGAGCAGTACTTC. Encoded protein: CASSLAGGYNEQYF.

This clonotype was observed a few times. The genes are TRBV2 and TRBJ2-1; D is tentatively TRBD1 or TRBD2 (5 bases each). The CDR3 contains 16 residues. V dropped 4 bases and J dropped 0 bases, with 13 bases sitting between them. Germline CDR1 is SNHLY and CDR2 is FYNNEI. Written as DNA, the CDR3 is TGTGCCAGCAGTGGAGGGACGTCTAGCTCCTACAATGAGCAGTTCTTC. It is translated as CASSGGTSSSYNEQFF. Combining the CDR3 with reference TRBV2 and TRBJ2-1 gives the whole variable domain EPEVTQTPSHQVTQMGQEVILRCVPISNHLYFYWYRQILGQKVEFLVSFYNNEISEKSEIFDDQFSVERPDGSNFTLKIRSTKLEDSAMYFCASSGGTSSSYNEQFFGPGTRLTVL.

The chain carries TRBV4-3 and TRBJ2-5, with 12 nucleotides matching TRBD1. The germline CDR1 and CDR2 sequences are LGHNA and YSLEER. The ends lost 1 base at V and 1 base at J; junction bases unmatched: 4. The CDR3 runs 17 residues. CDR3 in amino acids: CASSQGLGQGAQETQYF. In nucleotides, the CDR3 is TGCGCCAGCAGCCAAGGCTTGGGACAGGGGGCCCAAGAGACCCAGTACTTC.